This T cell receptor beta chain comes out of a study of blood T cell repertoires in COVID-19. Study context: COVID-19 samples, acute and convalescent, were from the United States, Italy and Spain. T cells, B-cell-depleted T cells, or PBMCs provided the cDNA or gDNA that served as material.

The CDR3 covers 12 residues. Original processing methods: It was from reference gene primer amplification that nucleated cell counts were estimated. Some clones are missing from TCRdb's copy, which holds only in-frame ones; the method was immunoSEQ multiplex PCR. That table is the source of V, J and clone size, and D and trimming were worked out from the DNA. The repertoire has 60,000 to 70,000 clones, 82% of them found once; the top ten carry approximately 6.6%. Material: peripheral blood. The TCR sequence derives from a man in his sixties with acute or convalescent COVID-19. The chain links TRBV7-5 to TRBJ1-2. TRBV7-5 is flagged as a pseudogene. In DNA, the CDR3 is TGTGTATCCCCGGGGGGCGAGTATGGCTACACCTTC. Protein sequence: CVSPGGEYGYTF.